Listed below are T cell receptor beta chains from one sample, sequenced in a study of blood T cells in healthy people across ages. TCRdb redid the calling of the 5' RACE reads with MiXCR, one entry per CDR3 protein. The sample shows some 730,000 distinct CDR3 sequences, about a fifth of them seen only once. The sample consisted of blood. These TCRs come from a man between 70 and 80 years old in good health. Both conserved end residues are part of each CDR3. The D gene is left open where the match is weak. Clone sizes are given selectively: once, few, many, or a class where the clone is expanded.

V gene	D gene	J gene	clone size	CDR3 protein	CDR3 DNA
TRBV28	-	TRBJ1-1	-	CASSTRITMNTEAFF	TGTGCCAGCAGTACCAGAATCACCATGAACACTGAAGCTTTCTTT
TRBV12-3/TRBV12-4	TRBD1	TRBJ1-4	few	CASSWIGQGTGKLFF	TGTGCCAGCAGTTGGATTGGACAGGGCACGGGAAAACTGTTTTTT
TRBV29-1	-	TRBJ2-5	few	CSVEDLSLQETQYF	TGCAGCGTTGAAGATCTGAGTCTCCAAGAGACCCAGTACTTC
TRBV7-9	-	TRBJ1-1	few	CASSHRVDTEAFF	TGTGCCAGCAGCCACAGGGTGGACACTGAAGCTTTCTTT
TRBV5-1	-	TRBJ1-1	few	CASSPGSFGNTEAFF	TGCGCCAGCAGCCCGGGTTCTTTTGGGAACACTGAAGCTTTCTTT
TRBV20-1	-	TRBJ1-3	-	CSARDGGPGNTIYF	TGCAGTGCTAGAGACGGGGGTCCTGGAAACACCATATATTTT
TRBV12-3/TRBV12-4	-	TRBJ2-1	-	CASSFRHEQFF	TGTGCCAGCAGTTTTCGGCATGAGCAGTTCTTC
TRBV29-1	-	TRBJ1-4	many	CSGTETNEKLFF	TGCAGCGGGACGGAGACGAATGAAAAACTGTTTTTT
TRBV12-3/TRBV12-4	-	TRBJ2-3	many	CASSRPSTDTQYF	TGTGCCAGCTCGAGGCCCAGCACAGATACGCAGTATTTT
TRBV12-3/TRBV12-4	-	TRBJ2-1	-	CASSPHRATSNEQFF	TGTGCCAGCAGTCCCCATAGGGCCACATCTAATGAGCAGTTCTTC
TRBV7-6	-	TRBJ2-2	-	CASSKNQPGTGELFF	TGTGCCAGCAGCAAAAACCAACCCGGCACCGGGGAGCTGTTTTTT
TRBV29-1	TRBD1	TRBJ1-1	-	CSVARTGGGRTEAFF	TGCAGCGTTGCAAGAACAGGGGGGGGAAGGACTGAAGCTTTCTTT
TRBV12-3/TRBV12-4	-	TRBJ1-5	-	CASSLAGESSNQPQHF	TGTGCCAGCAGTTTAGCGGGAGAGTCTAGCAATCAGCCCCAGCATTTT
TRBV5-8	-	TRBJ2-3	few	CASSLVQNTQYF	TGTGCCAGCAGCTTGGTGCAGAATACGCAGTATTTT
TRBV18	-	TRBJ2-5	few	CASSPPASQKETQYF	TGTGCCAGCTCACCTCCCGCTAGCCAGAAAGAGACCCAGTACTTC
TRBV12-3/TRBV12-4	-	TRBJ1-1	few	CASSLGKGNTEAFF	TGTGCCAGCAGTTTAGGTAAGGGGAACACTGAAGCTTTCTTT
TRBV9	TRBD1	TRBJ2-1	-	CASRDRTGLNNEQFF	TGTGCCAGCAGGGATAGGACAGGGCTGAACAATGAGCAGTTCTTC